The sequence of this T cell receptor beta chain was determined in a study of blood T cell repertoires in COVID-19. The J segment lost 3 bases and the V segment lost 3 bases, leaving 3 bases of the junction unmatched. The CDR3 is 14 residues long. The V gene's germline CDR1 is SGHRS and CDR2 YFSETQ. The table came from immunoSEQ multiplex PCR; TCRdb's copy has only in-frame clones and leaves some out. The table shows about 310,000 clones, with about nine tenths occurring only once. Sequenced input: PBMCs or T cells enriched from blood (not recorded which). The chain recombines TRBV5-1 with TRBJ2-5; 9 bases align to TRBD2. This clonotype was obtained from a man between 60 and 75 years old who had recovered from COVID-19. As DNA, the CDR3 is TGCGCCAGCAGCTGGCTAGCGGGGAAAGAGACCCAGTACTTC. Protein product: CASSWLAGKETQYF. Combining the CDR3 with reference TRBV5-1 and TRBJ2-5 gives the whole variable domain KAGVTQTPRYLIKTRGQQVTLSCSPISGHRSVSWYQQTPGQGLQFLFEYFSETQRNKGNFPGRFSGRQFSNSRSEMNVSTLELGDSALYLCASSWLAGKETQYFGPGTRLLVL.